This paragraph covers one TCR beta chain sequence. Its cognate antigen is unknown. Sequencing ends 3 residues short of the CDR3 end; the germline J gene provides the rest. Genomic DNA, averaging about 1,300 ng per sample, yielded TCR beta CDR3 via immunoSEQ. Assay used: immunoSEQ multiplex PCR; TCRdb lists only in-frame clones, some missing. The sample includes fewer than 30,000 clones. CDR3 length: 15 amino acids. Germline assignment: CDR1 SGHKS and CDR2 YYEKEE (reference sequence). The trim removed 4 bases at V and 6 bases at J, leaving 12 bases unmatched. The record originates from a study of T cells in women clearing cervical HPV infection. Study-wide context: HLA type stays a possible confounder, typing being limited.

Study results and limitations: Effector/memory and HPV-specific T cells were not isolated, and association timing is unknown.

The receptor's source is a woman aged 18 to 75 with a cervical HPV16 infection that either progressed to CIN3+ or cleared (not recorded which). The chain has TRBV5-5 and TRBJ2-7; 8 bases fit TRBD1. The specimen sequenced was blood buffy coat. This chain's CDR3 is CASSKGQTGVGEQYF. The part of the CDR3 DNA that was read is TGTGCCAGCAGCAAGGGACAGACAGGGGTAGGCGAG.